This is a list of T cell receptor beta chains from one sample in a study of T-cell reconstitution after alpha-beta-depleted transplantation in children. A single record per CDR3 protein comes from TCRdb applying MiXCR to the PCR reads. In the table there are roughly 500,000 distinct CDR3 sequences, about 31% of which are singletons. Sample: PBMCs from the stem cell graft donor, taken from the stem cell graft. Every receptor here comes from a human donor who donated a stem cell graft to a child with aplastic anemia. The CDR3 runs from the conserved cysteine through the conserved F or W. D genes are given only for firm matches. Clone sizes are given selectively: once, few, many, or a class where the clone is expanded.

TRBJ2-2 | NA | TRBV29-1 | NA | CSGELNGGELFF | TGCAGCGGGGAACTTAACGGGGGGGAGCTGTTTTTT
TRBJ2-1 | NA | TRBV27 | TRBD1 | CASTQGTGGVHEQFF | TGTGCCAGCACCCAAGGGACAGGGGGGGTCCATGAGCAGTTCTTC
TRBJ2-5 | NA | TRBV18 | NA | CASSPPGAETQYF | TGTGCCAGCTCACCTCCGGGAGCGGAGACCCAGTACTTC
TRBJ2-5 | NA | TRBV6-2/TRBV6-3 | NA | CASSSDSLQGQETQYF | TGTGCCAGCAGTTCTGATAGCCTGCAGGGCCAAGAGACCCAGTACTTC
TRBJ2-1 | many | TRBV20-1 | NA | CSAPYSGPYNEQFF | TGCAGTGCCCCCTACAGCGGGCCCTACAATGAGCAGTTCTTC
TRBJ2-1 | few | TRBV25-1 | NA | CASSRSNEQFF | TGTGCCAGCAGCCGTTCCAATGAGCAGTTCTTC
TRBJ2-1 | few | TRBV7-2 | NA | CASSSGLDNEQFF | TGTGCCAGCAGCTCGGGACTCGATAATGAGCAGTTCTTC
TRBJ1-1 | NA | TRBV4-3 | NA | CASSQGPGVNTEAFF | TGCGCCAGCAGCCAAGGCCCAGGAGTTAACACTGAAGCTTTCTTT
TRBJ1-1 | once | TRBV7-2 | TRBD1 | CATPGARGAFF | TGTGCCACCCCCGGGGCCAGGGGGGCTTTCTTT
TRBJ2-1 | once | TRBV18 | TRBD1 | CASSPIATGGFNEQFF | TGTGCCAGCTCACCGATTGCGACAGGGGGCTTCAATGAGCAGTTCTTC
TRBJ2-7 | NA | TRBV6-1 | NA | CASKGRTARDEQYF | TGTGCCAGCAAAGGCCGAACAGCCCGGGACGAGCAGTACTTC
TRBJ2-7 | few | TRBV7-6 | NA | CASSPLGHPNTYEQYF | TGTGCCAGCAGCCCCCTGGGTCACCCTAATACTTACGAGCAGTACTTC
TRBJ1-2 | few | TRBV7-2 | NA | CASSSSRGASYGYTF | TGTGCCAGCAGCTCCAGCCGGGGCGCTTCCTATGGCTACACCTTC
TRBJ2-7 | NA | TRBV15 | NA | CATSRTLATGIYEQYF | TGTGCCACCAGCAGAACCCTGGCCACAGGGATCTACGAGCAGTACTTC
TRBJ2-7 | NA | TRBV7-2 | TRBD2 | CASSLAPSGGVEQYF | TGTGCCAGCAGCTTAGCCCCTAGCGGGGGGGTGGAGCAGTACTTC
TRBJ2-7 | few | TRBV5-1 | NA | CASSHTEAYEQYF | TGCGCCAGCAGCCATACAGAGGCCTACGAGCAGTACTTC
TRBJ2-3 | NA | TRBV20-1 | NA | CSARPQSGDTQYF | TGCAGTGCTAGACCCCAAAGCGGAGATACGCAGTATTTT
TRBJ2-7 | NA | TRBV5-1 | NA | CASQPIRGPYEQYF | TGCGCCAGCCAGCCAATCAGGGGCCCCTACGAGCAGTACTTC
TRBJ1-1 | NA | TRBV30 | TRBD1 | CAWSTGTGGTEAFF | TGTGCCTGGAGTACCGGGACAGGGGGAACTGAAGCTTTCTTT
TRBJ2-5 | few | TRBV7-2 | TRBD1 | CASSTRTGIQETQYF | TGTGCCAGCAGCACTAGGACAGGAATACAAGAGACCCAGTACTTC
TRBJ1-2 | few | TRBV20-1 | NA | CSVLLESRGYTF | TGCAGTGTCCTCCTAGAATCAAGGGGCTACACCTTC
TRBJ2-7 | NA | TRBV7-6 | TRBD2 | CASSLVGSGRSSYEQYF | TGTGCCAGCAGCTTAGTGGGTAGCGGGAGGTCCTCCTACGAGCAGTACTTC
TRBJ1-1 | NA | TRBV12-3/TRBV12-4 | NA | CASSPRPTVGAFF | TGTGCCAGCAGCCCTCGACCCACAGTCGGAGCTTTCTTT
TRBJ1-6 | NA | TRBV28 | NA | CASLWGGSRNSPLHF | TGTGCCAGCCTCTGGGGGGGTTCAAGAAATTCACCCCTCCACTTT
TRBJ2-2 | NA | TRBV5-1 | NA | CASSRPGLSAKHTGELFF | TGCGCCAGCAGCCGACCAGGACTTAGCGCGAAACACACCGGGGAGCTGTTTTTT
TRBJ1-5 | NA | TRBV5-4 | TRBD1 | CASSVTGDQPQHF | TGTGCCAGCAGCGTGACAGGGGATCAGCCCCAGCATTTT
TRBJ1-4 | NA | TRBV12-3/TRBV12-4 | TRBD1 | CASSPTRDRRKELFF | TGTGCCAGCAGTCCCACCCGGGACAGGCGAAAGGAACTGTTTTTT
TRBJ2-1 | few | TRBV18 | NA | CASSPLGNWGYNEQFF | TGTGCCAGCTCACCCTTGGGAAATTGGGGGTACAATGAGCAGTTCTTC
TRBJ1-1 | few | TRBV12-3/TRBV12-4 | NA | CASRGIRVLNTEAFF | TGTGCCAGCAGGGGGATCAGGGTCCTGAACACTGAAGCTTTCTTT
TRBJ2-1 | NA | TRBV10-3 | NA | CAISEGTAPYNEQFF | TGTGCCATCAGTGAGGGCACAGCCCCATACAATGAGCAGTTCTTC
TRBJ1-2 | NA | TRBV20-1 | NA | CSAPDGGYGYTF | TGCAGTGCTCCAGACGGGGGCTATGGCTACACCTTC
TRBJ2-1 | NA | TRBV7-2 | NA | CASSFGVAEYNEQFF | TGTGCCAGCAGCTTTGGGGTAGCGGAGTACAATGAGCAGTTCTTC
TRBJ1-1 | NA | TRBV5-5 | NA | CASSLAGIFTEAFF | TGTGCCAGCAGCTTGGCCGGGATCTTCACTGAAGCTTTCTTT
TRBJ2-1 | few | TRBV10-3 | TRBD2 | CAISGLAGGNNEQFF | TGTGCCATCAGCGGACTAGCGGGAGGGAACAATGAGCAGTTCTTC